The next 29 T cell receptor beta chains were all read from a single sample in a study of shared clonotypes between healthy human individuals. Only in-frame clones appear in the TCRdb table, and some are missing; sequencing was by immunoSEQ multiplex PCR. The sample shows hundreds of thousands of clones, around 72% of them seen only once. Sequences were obtained from memory CD4+ T cells sorted from blood. Subset specified: CD45RA-negative fraction. The receptors here all came from a woman aged 25-40 years in good health.

This clone turned up a few times. This rearrangement joins TRBV28 to TRBJ1-1; D gene unclear. Germline lookup yields CDR1 MDHEN and CDR2 SYDVKM. The V and J ends lost 5 bases and 0 bases respectively, with 13 bases between them. The CDR3 loop spans 15 amino acids. The CDR3 protein is CASSGLGRMNTEAFF. CDR3 DNA sequence: TGTGCCAGCAGTGGCTTAGGGCGGATGAACACTGAAGCTTTCTTT.

This chain links TRBV19 with TRBJ2-1, with D perhaps TRBD2 (7 bases). V lost 6 bases to trimming and J lost 13 bases, with 19 bases between them. The CDR3 is made up of 13 amino acids. Germline assignment: CDR1 LNHDA and CDR2 SQIVND (reference sequence). CDR3: CASSTLGEGGQFF. The CDR3 DNA sequence: TGTGCCAGTAGCACCCTAGGGGAGGGGGGACAGTTCTTC.

The chain combines TRBV28 with TRBJ2-7, with TRBD1 matching over 7 bases. The CDR3 covers 15 residues. Germline V gene data show CDR1 as MDHEN and CDR2 as SYDVKM. The V gene end was trimmed by 7 bases and the J gene end by 0 bases; junction bases not matched to a gene: 9. The CDR3: CASTSPGQSSYEQYF. CDR3 DNA sequence: TGTGCCAGCACCTCCCCGGGACAGAGCTCCTACGAGCAGTACTTC.

J is TRBJ2-7 and V is TRBV5-5; the D is unclear. The ends were cut back, 4 bases at V and 7 bases at J, with 15 bases in the middle. The CDR3 is 13 residues long. Germline CDR1 reads SGHKS; CDR2 reads YYEKEE (reference sequence). The CDR3 DNA sequence: TGTGCCAGCAGCGTGGGCTCAGGTTTTGAGCAGTACTTC. It is translated as CASSVGSGFEQYF.

V gene TRBV29-1 combines with J gene TRBJ2-7; D perhaps matches TRBD1 (6 bases). Trimming removed 4 bases from V and 3 bases from J, with 13 bases in between. This CDR3 region has 13 residues. Germline-derived CDR1 and CDR2 are SQVTM and ANQGSEA. The DNA of the CDR3 is TGCAGCGTTGCCCCGGGACAAGACTACGAGCAGTACTTC. This codes for CSVAPGQDYEQYF.

The chain has TRBV7-9 and TRBJ1-1; D perhaps matches TRBD1 (6 bases). This CDR3 contains 13 residues. V gave up 3 bases and J gave up 4 bases, with 9 bases separating them. The germline CDR1 and CDR2 sequences are SEHNR and FQNEAQ (reference sequence). CDR3 sequence (DNA): TGTGCCAGCAGCTTTAGCAGGGGCACTGAAGCTTTCTTT. It is translated as CASSFSRGTEAFF. The full variable domain, its missing parts supplied by reference TRBV7-9 and TRBJ1-1, is DTGVSQNPRHKITKRGQNVTFRCDPISEHNRLYWYRQTLGQGPEFLTYFQNEAQLEKSRLLSDRFSAERPKGSFSTLEIQRTEQGDSAMYLCASSFSRGTEAFFGQGTRLTVV.

This rearrangement joins TRBV5-1 to TRBJ1-1, with D hard to call. Trimming removed 2 bases from V and 2 bases from J, with 10 bases in between. This CDR3 comprises 14 residues. The germline V gene has CDR1 SGHRS and CDR2 YFSETQ. The CDR3 DNA is TGCGCCAGCAGCTTTGAGAGCCTTAACACTGAAGCTTTCTTT. The encoded protein is CASSFESLNTEAFF.

The chain uses TRBV7-2 and TRBJ1-6, with 9 bases aligning to TRBD1. The CDR3 contains 14 residues. The junction had 6 bases not matched to a gene; V was cut back by 5 bases and J by 10 bases. Germline values: CDR1 SGHTA, CDR2 FQGNSA. CDR3 sequence: CASSMGQGGSPLHF. The CDR3 nucleotides read TGTGCCAGCAGCATGGGACAGGGAGGGTCACCCCTCCACTTT.

The chain uses TRBV27 and TRBJ1-5; D remains unclear. The germline V and J ends were trimmed by 6 bases and 4 bases, with 7 bases remaining between them. There are 12 residues in the CDR3. CDR1 is MNHEY and CDR2 is SMNVEV in the germline V gene (reference sequence). The CDR3 region is CASSSINQPQHF. The CDR3, as DNA: TGTGCCAGCAGCTCCATTAATCAGCCCCAGCATTTT.

This chain connects TRBV4-1 to TRBJ2-7, with TRBD2 matching over 11 bases. The V segment lost 2 bases and the J segment 7 bases; nucleotides outside the gene matches: 10. The CDR3 totals 16 residues. From germline, CDR1 is MGHRA and CDR2 YSYEKL. The CDR3 sequence: CASSQPAASGRREQYF. CDR3 nucleotides: TGCGCCAGCAGCCAACCCGCGGCTAGCGGGAGGCGAGAGCAGTACTTC.

The J gene is TRBJ1-1, the V gene TRBV2, with 10 bases lining up with TRBD1. This CDR3 contains 14 residues. CDR1 is SNHLY and CDR2 is FYNNEI in the germline V gene. V gave up 6 bases and J gave up 3 bases; unmatched junction bases: 4. CDR3 sequence reads: CASRTGTGDTEAFF. The CDR3 DNA reads TGTGCCAGCAGGACGGGGACAGGGGACACTGAAGCTTTCTTT.

V is TRBV6-6 and J is TRBJ1-2; TRBD1 aligns across 8 bases. The CDR3 length is 15 residues. The V segment lost 6 bases and the J segment 3 bases; nucleotides outside the gene matches: 9. Germline V gene data show CDR1 as MNHNY and CDR2 as SVGAGI (reference sequence). This chain's CDR3 is CASRPGQAFYYGYTF. CDR3 DNA: TGTGCCAGCAGACCGGGACAGGCGTTTTACTATGGCTACACCTTC.

The chain employs TRBV10-1 and TRBJ1-1; D unresolved. The CDR3 loop spans 13 amino acids. Trimming pared 5 bases from V and 0 bases from J, leaving 7 bases between. Germline V gene lookup returns CDR1 WNHNN and CDR2 SYGVQD (reference sequence). The CDR3 DNA is TGCGCCAGCAGTCTCTCACTGAACACTGAAGCTTTCTTT. It is translated as CASSLSLNTEAFF.

The CDR3 region is CASSRNGLAEETQYF. The CDR3 DNA follows: TGTGCCAGTTCTCGGAATGGGCTAGCGGAGGAGACCCAGTACTTC. The V and J genes are TRBV6-1 and TRBJ2-5; 7 positions agree with TRBD2. This CDR3 is built from 15 residues. Trimming took 9 bases from V and 5 from J; bases not matched to a gene: 15. The germline V gene has CDR1 MNHNS and CDR2 SASEGT.

The chain has TRBV28 and TRBJ2-2; TRBD2 agrees at 10 bases. J lost 4 bases, V lost 6 bases, and 11 bases had no gene match. CDR1 and CDR2 from the germline V gene are MDHEN and SYDVKM. This CDR3 comprises 17 residues. CDR3 protein: CASRPRPGLAFTGELFF. For the CDR3, the DNA is TGTGCCAGCAGACCAAGACCGGGACTAGCGTTCACCGGGGAGCTGTTTTTT. The full variable domain, with the rest looked up from reference TRBV28 and TRBJ2-2, is DVKVTQSSRYLVKRTGEKVFLECVQDMDHENMFWYRQDPGLGLRLIYFSYDVKMKEKGDIPEGYSVSREKKERFSLILESASTNQTSMYLCASRPRPGLAFTGELFFGEGSRLTVL.

This clone was observed a few times. This sequence joins TRBV29-1 and TRBJ2-3, with TRBD2 matching 11 bases. V lost 8 bases and J lost 5; bases outside the gene matches: 9. Germline V gives CDR1 SQVTM, CDR2 ANQGSEA. This CDR3 region has 14 residues. The DNA for the CDR3 is TGCAGCACCACTAGCGGGAGTGGGGGAGATACGCAGTATTTT. Protein product: CSTTSGSGGDTQYF.

The chain links TRBV18 to TRBJ1-5, with 8 bases lining up with TRBD1. V lost 0 bases to trimming and J lost 4 bases; unmatched junction nucleotides: 2. Germline V gene data show CDR1 as KGHSH and CDR2 as LQKENI. This CDR3 is 15 amino acids long. The CDR3 DNA reads TGTGCCAGCTCACCACCGGGACAGGAGAATCAGCCCCAGCATTTT. It specifies CASSPPGQENQPQHF. The entire variable domain, with the rest obtained from reference TRBV18 and TRBJ1-5, is as follows: NAGVMQNPRHLVRRRGQEARLRCSPMKGHSHVYWYRQLPEEGLKFMVYLQKENIIDESGMPKERFSAEFPKEGPSILRIQQVVRGDSAAYFCASSPPGQENQPQHFGDGTRLSIL.

This clone was picked up one time. J is TRBJ1-5 and V is TRBV10-3; 8 nucleotides agree with TRBD1. CDR1 is ENHRY, CDR2 SYGVKD, per germline. This CDR3 is 14 amino acids long. The J segment lost 0 bases and the V segment lost 8 bases, leaving 3 bases of the junction unmatched. The CDR3: CAIGGQVSNQPQHF. The CDR3 coding sequence is TGTGCCATCGGGGGACAGGTTAGCAATCAGCCCCAGCATTTT.

The chain uses TRBV7-3 and TRBJ2-6; 11 bases map to TRBD1. With 4 bases clipped from V and 1 base from J, the junction kept 6 bases outside the gene matches. Germline V CDR1 and CDR2: SGHTA, FQGTGA. The CDR3 extends over 18 amino acids. The CDR3 DNA follows: TGTGCCAGCAGCTCGGGACAGGGGGGACTGTCTGGGGCCAACGTCCTGACTTTC. Protein: CASSSGQGGLSGANVLTF.

The chain recombines TRBV5-1 with TRBJ1-5; tentatively, D is TRBD1 (5 bases). V was cut by 0 bases and J by 3 bases, with 10 bases left in between. Germline V lookup: CDR1 SGHRS, CDR2 YFSETQ. The CDR3 contains 15 residues. In DNA form, the CDR3 reads TGCGCCAGCAGCTTGGGATCGGGGGTCAATCAGCCCCAGCATTTT. Translating it yields CASSLGSGVNQPQHF.

This clone has just a few counts. The V gene is TRBV25-1, the J gene TRBJ2-5; tentative D call: TRBD2 (5 bases). The germline CDR1 and CDR2 sequences are MGHDK and SYGVNS. CDR3 length: 17 amino acids. V lost 2 bases, J lost 1 base, and 17 bases lay in between. CDR3 region: CASSEARGVIGQETQYF. The CDR3 region has the DNA TGTGCCAGCAGTGAAGCCCGGGGAGTGATAGGCCAAGAGACCCAGTACTTC.

The J gene is TRBJ1-4, the V gene TRBV9; the D gene is possibly TRBD1 (5 bases). V shed 2 bases and J shed 6 bases, with 11 bases lying between them. Per the germline V gene, CDR1 is SGDLS and CDR2 is YYNGEE. This CDR3 is built from 14 residues. The CDR3 DNA reads TGTGCCAGCAGCGTCTCAGGGACGGATGAAAAACTGTTTTTT. Translated: CASSVSGTDEKLFF.

This clone was seen many times. The V call is TRBV27, the J call TRBJ1-3; 7 bases line up with TRBD1. Germline V gene data show CDR1 as MNHEY and CDR2 as SMNVEV (reference sequence). V lost 5 bases, J lost 4 bases, and 11 bases stayed unmatched. CDR3 length: 16 residues. The CDR3 is CASSGSATGLGNTIYF. As DNA, the CDR3 is TGTGCCAGCAGTGGCAGTGCGACAGGGCTGGGAAACACCATATATTTT.

In regard to this clone: One end of the junction varies from germline; a read error may be responsible. The chain is built from TRBV20-1 and TRBJ2-5, with TRBD2 matching over 8 bases. CDR3 length: 11 amino acids. In germline, CDR1 is DFQATT, CDR2 SNEGSKA (reference sequence). CDR3 sequence reads: CSASSGGTPNF. The CDR3 nucleotides are TGCAGTGCTAGCTCGGGGGGGACCCCTAACTTC.

V gene TRBV5-1 combines with J gene TRBJ2-3; unclear D gene. The length of the CDR3 is 16 residues. V lost 0 bases and J 2 bases, leaving 13 bases between the germline ends. Per the germline V gene, CDR1 is SGHRS and CDR2 is YFSETQ. CDR3 protein: CASSLGVLALTDTQYF. CDR3 nucleotides: TGCGCCAGCAGCTTGGGGGTCCTGGCACTCACAGATACGCAGTATTTT. Based on the CDR3 plus reference TRBV5-1 and TRBJ2-3, the full variable domain is KAGVTQTPRYLIKTRGQQVTLSCSPISGHRSVSWYQQTPGQGLQFLFEYFSETQRNKGNFPGRFSGRQFSNSRSEMNVSTLELGDSALYLCASSLGVLALTDTQYFGPGTRLTVL.

The chain carries TRBV28 and TRBJ2-7; a possible D gene is TRBD2 (5 bases). Per the germline V gene, CDR1 is MDHEN and CDR2 is SYDVKM. Trimming stripped 6 bases from V and 9 bases from J, with 15 bases between. This CDR3 contains 12 residues. The CDR3 loop reads CASSSGPVAQYF. The CDR3 DNA follows: TGTGCCAGCAGCAGCGGCCCCGTCGCGCAGTACTTC.

The rearrangement links TRBV2 to TRBJ1-5; 8 nucleotides line up with TRBD1. The CDR3 extends over 13 amino acids. Losses at the gene ends were 6 bases for V and 7 bases for J; bases not matched to a gene: 5. Germline V gives CDR1 SNHLY, CDR2 FYNNEI. CDR3 region: CASREDRAQPQHF. The CDR3 nucleotides read TGTGCCAGCAGAGAGGACAGGGCACAGCCCCAGCATTTT. Using reference TRBV2 and TRBJ1-5 for the parts outside the CDR3, the full variable domain is EPEVTQTPSHQVTQMGQEVILRCVPISNHLYFYWYRQILGQKVEFLVSFYNNEISEKSEIFDDQFSVERPDGSNFTLKIRSTKLEDSAMYFCASREDRAQPQHFGDGTRLSIL.

J is TRBJ2-7 and V is TRBV2, with D uncertain. Germline CDR1 SNHLY, CDR2 FYNNEI. The CDR3 covers 10 residues. Trimming stripped 6 bases from V and 7 bases from J, with 7 bases between. CDR3 amino acids: CASRIVEQYF. CDR3 nucleotides: TGTGCCAGCAGGATCGTTGAGCAGTACTTC.

Concerning this clone itself: At one boundary the junction diverges from the germline segment, which might be a read error. The J gene is TRBJ2-7, the V gene TRBV5-3; TRBD2 agrees at 7 bases. TRBV5-3 is given ORF status, its function remaining uncertain. This CDR3 is built from 15 residues. The CDR3 sequence: CASSLASGSSYEQYF. The CDR3 coding sequence is TGTGCCAGCAGCTTAGCTAGCGGCAGCTCCTACGAGCAGTACTTC.